This T cell receptor (beta chain) was recorded in a study of cytomegalovirus exposure and HLA in healthy donors. Study-wide results and caveats: In a later analysis, the majority of CMV-associated beta chains seemingly showed HLA restriction. Indistinguishable V segments, including TRBV6-2 and TRBV6-3, were excluded. Roughly uniform depth of sequencing across donors was assumed in presence/absence analyses. A later analysis linked a missense variant in DCLRE1C to the trimming of TCR beta V and J genes.

A word on this clone: Its antigen is unidentified.

The V gene's germline CDR1 is SEHNR and CDR2 FQNEAQ (reference sequence). V shed 5 bases and J 3 bases; nucleotides not matched to a gene: 6. The CDR3 runs to 15 residues. The PCR contained 60 Vbeta and 13 Jbeta primers. The table came from immunoSEQ multiplex PCR; TCRdb's copy has only in-frame clones and leaves some out. Found here are 150,000 to 200,000 clones, about 85% of them singletons; the top ten hold around 6.5%. The TCR comes from a male donor in good health and CMV-seropositive. Input material: PBMCs. The rearrangement uses TRBV7-9 and TRBJ2-3; the match to TRBD2 covers 9 bases. The CDR3 DNA reads TGTGCCAGCAGCGGGGTAAGCGGGAGGACAGATACGCAGTATTTT. The encoded protein is CASSGVSGRTDTQYF.